A selection of T cell receptor beta chains follows, all from one sample in a study of cytomegalovirus exposure and HLA in healthy donors. TCRdb's table, derived via immunoSEQ multiplex PCR, lists solely in-frame clones and lacks some. The listing records roughly 150,000 clones. Sequenced: PBMCs. All receptors derive from a woman in her 50s in good health and CMV-seronegative. CDR3s include the opening cysteine and the closing phenylalanine or tryptophan. Fields, in order: V gene, J gene, D gene, CDR3 protein, CDR3 DNA. D genes are given only for firm matches.

v_call: TRBV29-1; j_call: TRBJ2-7; d_call: TRBD2; cdr3_aa: CSATTSPSEQYF; cdr3_nt: TGCAGCGCTACGACTAGCCCCAGTGAGCAGTACTTC
v_call: TRBV29-1; j_call: TRBJ2-1; d_call: -; cdr3_aa: CSVGSQEDNEQFF; cdr3_nt: TGCAGCGTCGGAAGCCAGGAGGACAATGAGCAGTTCTTC
v_call: TRBV30; j_call: TRBJ1-1; d_call: -; cdr3_aa: CAWSVTGGSTEAFF; cdr3_nt: TGTGCCTGGAGTGTAACGGGTGGAAGCACTGAAGCTTTCTTT
v_call: TRBV6-5; j_call: TRBJ1-6; d_call: TRBD1; cdr3_aa: CASEQGAGNSPLHF; cdr3_nt: TGTGCCAGCGAACAGGGGGCCGGTAATTCACCCCTCCACTTT
v_call: TRBV21-1; j_call: TRBJ1-5; d_call: -; cdr3_aa: CASSNGPRGKGNQPQHF; cdr3_nt: TGTGCCAGCAGCAATGGTCCCCGGGGGAAAGGCAATCAGCCCCAGCATTTT
v_call: TRBV30; j_call: TRBJ1-2; d_call: -; cdr3_aa: CAWSTRNSNYGYTF; cdr3_nt: TGTGCCTGGAGTACCAGGAACTCTAACTATGGCTACACCTTC
v_call: TRBV9; j_call: TRBJ1-3; d_call: -; cdr3_aa: CASSVIGDSGNTIYF; cdr3_nt: TGTGCCAGCAGCGTAATAGGGGACTCTGGAAACACCATATATTTT
v_call: TRBV30; j_call: TRBJ2-6; d_call: TRBD1; cdr3_aa: CAWSSGPGQGYSGANVLTF; cdr3_nt: TGTGCCTGGAGTTCGGGCCCGGGACAGGGTTACTCTGGGGCCAACGTCCTGACTTTC
v_call: TRBV19; j_call: TRBJ1-6; d_call: TRBD1; cdr3_aa: CASSIDGQGGSPLHF; cdr3_nt: TGTGCCAGTAGTATAGACGGACAGGGGGGTTCACCCCTCCACTTT
v_call: TRBV29-1; j_call: TRBJ1-1; d_call: -; cdr3_aa: CSVDPGGTEAFF; cdr3_nt: TGCAGCGTTGACCCGGGGGGCACTGAAGCTTTCTTT
v_call: TRBV5-1; j_call: TRBJ1-1; d_call: TRBD1; cdr3_aa: CASSSTGDNQAFF; cdr3_nt: TGCGCCAGCAGCTCGACAGGGGACAATCAAGCTTTCTTT
v_call: TRBV5-1; j_call: TRBJ1-1; d_call: -; cdr3_aa: CASSDPRGADTEAFF; cdr3_nt: TGCGCCAGCAGCGACCCGCGGGGGGCGGACACTGAAGCTTTCTTT
v_call: TRBV7-2; j_call: TRBJ2-1; d_call: TRBD2; cdr3_aa: CASSLLAGVTEQFF; cdr3_nt: TGTGCCAGCAGCTTACTAGCGGGGGTTACTGAGCAGTTCTTC
v_call: TRBV5-6; j_call: TRBJ2-7; d_call: TRBD1; cdr3_aa: CASSLALLRDSSYEQYF; cdr3_nt: TGTGCCAGCAGCTTGGCGTTACTCCGGGACAGCTCCTACGAGCAGTACTTC
v_call: TRBV30; j_call: TRBJ1-5; d_call: TRBD1; cdr3_aa: CAWSEQGDQPQHF; cdr3_nt: TGTGCCTGGAGTGAACAGGGGGATCAGCCCCAGCATTTT
v_call: TRBV28; j_call: TRBJ2-7; d_call: TRBD1; cdr3_aa: CASSYDRGHEQYF; cdr3_nt: TGTGCCAGCAGCTATGACAGGGGTCACGAGCAGTACTTC